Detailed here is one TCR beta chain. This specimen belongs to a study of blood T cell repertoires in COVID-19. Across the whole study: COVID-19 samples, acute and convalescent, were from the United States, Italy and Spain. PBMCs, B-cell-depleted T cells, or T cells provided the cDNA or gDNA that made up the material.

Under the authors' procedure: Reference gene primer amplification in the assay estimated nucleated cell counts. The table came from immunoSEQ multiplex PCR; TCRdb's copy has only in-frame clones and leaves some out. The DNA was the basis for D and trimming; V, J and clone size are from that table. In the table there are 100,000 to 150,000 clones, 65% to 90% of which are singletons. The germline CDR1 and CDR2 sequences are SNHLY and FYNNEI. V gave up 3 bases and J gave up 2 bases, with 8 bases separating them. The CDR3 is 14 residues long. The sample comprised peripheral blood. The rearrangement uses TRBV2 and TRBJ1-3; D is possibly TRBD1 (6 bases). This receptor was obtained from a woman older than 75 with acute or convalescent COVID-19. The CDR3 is CASSEGAAGNTIYF. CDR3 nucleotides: TGTGCCAGCAGTGAGGGGGCGGCTGGAAACACCATATATTTT.